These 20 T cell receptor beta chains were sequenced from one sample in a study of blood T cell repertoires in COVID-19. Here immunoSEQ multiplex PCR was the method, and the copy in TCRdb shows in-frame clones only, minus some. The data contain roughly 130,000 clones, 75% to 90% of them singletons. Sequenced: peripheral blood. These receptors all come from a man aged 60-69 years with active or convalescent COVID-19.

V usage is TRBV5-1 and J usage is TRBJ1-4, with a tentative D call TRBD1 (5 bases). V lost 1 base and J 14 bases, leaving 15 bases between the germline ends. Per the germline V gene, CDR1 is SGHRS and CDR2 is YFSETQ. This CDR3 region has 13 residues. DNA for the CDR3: TGCGCCAGCAGCTTGTGGGGCGACAACACTCTGTTTTTT. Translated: CASSLWGDNTLFF.

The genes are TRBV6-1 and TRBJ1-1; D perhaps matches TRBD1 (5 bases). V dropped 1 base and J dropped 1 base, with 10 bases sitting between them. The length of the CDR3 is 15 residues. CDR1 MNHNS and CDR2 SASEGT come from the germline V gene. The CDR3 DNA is TGTGCCAGCAGTGAAGGGGGGGGTGGGAACACTGAAGCTTTCTTT. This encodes CASSEGGGGNTEAFF.

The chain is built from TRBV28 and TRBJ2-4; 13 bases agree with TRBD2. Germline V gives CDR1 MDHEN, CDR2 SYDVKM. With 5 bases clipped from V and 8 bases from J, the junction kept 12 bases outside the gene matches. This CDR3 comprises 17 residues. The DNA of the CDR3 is TGTGCCAGCAGTCCAGGACTAGCGGGAGCGGTAATGTACATTCAGTACTTC. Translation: CASSPGLAGAVMYIQYF.

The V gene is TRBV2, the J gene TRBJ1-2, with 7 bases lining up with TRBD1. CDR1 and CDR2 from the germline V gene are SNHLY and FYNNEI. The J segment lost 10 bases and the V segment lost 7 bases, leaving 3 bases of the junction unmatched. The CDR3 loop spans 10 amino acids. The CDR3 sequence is CASTQGDYTF. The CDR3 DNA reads TGTGCCAGCACCCAGGGGGACTACACCTTC.

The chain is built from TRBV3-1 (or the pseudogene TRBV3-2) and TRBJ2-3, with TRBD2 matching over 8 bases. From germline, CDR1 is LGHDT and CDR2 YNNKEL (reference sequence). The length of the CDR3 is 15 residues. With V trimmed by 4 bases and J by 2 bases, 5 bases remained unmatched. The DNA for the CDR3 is TGTGCCAGCAGCCGATTAGCGGGGTCCACAGATACGCAGTATTTT. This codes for CASSRLAGSTDTQYF.

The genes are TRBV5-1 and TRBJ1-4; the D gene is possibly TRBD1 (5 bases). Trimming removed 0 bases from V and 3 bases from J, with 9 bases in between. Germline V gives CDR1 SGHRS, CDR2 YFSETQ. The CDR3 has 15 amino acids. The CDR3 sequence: CASSLGAGSNEKLFF. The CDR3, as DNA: TGCGCCAGCAGCTTGGGAGCAGGGTCTAATGAAAAACTGTTTTTT.

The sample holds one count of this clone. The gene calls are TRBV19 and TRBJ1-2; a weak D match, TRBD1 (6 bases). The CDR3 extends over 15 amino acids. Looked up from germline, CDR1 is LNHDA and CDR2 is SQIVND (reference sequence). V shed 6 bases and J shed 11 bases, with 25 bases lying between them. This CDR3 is CASSASTGSNQRYTF. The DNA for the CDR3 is TGTGCCAGTAGCGCATCAACAGGGAGCAACCAACGGTACACCTTC.

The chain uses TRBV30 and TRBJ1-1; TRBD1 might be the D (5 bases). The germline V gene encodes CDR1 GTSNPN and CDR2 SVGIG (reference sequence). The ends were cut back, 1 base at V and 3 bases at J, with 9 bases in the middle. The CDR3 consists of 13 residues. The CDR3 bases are TGTGCCTGGAGTGAAGCAGGGCACACTGAAGCTTTCTTT. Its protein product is CAWSEAGHTEAFF.

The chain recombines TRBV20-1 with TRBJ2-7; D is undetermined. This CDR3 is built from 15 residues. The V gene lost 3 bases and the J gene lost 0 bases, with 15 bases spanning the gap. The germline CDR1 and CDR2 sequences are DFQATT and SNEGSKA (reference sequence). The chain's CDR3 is CSASGPARSSYEQYF. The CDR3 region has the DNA TGCAGTGCTAGTGGACCAGCGCGTAGCTCCTACGAGCAGTACTTC.

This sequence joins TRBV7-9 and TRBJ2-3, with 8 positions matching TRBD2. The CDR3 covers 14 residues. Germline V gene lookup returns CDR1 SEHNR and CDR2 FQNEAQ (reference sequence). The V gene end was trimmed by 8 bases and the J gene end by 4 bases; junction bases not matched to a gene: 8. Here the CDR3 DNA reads TGTGCCAGCGGTAATAGCGGGAACGCAGATACGCAGTATTTT. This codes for CASGNSGNADTQYF. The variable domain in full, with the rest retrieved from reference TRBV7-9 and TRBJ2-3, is DTGVSQNPRHKITKRGQNVTFRCDPISEHNRLYWYRQTLGQGPEFLTYFQNEAQLEKSRLLSDRFSAERPKGSFSTLEIQRTEQGDSAMYLCASGNSGNADTQYFGPGTRLTVL.

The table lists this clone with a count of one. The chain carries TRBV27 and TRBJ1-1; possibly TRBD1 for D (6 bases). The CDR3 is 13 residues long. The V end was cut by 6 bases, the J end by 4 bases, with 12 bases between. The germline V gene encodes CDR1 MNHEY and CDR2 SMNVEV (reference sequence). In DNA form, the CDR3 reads TGTGCCAGCAGGCCCACAGGGATCACTGAAGCTTTCTTT. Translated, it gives CASRPTGITEAFF.

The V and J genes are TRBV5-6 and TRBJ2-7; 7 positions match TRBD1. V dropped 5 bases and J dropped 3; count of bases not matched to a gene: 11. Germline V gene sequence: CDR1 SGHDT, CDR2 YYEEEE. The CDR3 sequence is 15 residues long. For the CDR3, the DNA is TGTGCCAGCAGTTGGGACAGCGGCAGGGTCTACGAGCAGTACTTC. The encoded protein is CASSWDSGRVYEQYF.

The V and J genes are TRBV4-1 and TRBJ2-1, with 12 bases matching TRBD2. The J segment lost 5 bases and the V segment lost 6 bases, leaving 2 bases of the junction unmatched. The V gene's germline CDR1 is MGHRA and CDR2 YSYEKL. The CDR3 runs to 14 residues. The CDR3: CASRLAGGHNEQFF. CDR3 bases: TGCGCCAGCAGACTAGCGGGAGGCCACAATGAGCAGTTCTTC.

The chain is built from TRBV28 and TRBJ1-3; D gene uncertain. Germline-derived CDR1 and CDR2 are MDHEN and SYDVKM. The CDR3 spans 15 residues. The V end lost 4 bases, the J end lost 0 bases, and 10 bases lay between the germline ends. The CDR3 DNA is TGTGCCAGCAGTTCCCCGCGAAGCTCTGGAAACACCATATATTTT. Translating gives CASSSPRSSGNTIYF.

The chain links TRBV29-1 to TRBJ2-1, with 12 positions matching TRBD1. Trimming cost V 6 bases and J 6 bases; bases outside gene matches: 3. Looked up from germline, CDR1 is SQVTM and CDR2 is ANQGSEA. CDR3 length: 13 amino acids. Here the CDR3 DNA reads TGCAGCGTCGGGACAGGGGGCGGCAATGAGCAGTTCTTC. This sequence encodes CSVGTGGGNEQFF.

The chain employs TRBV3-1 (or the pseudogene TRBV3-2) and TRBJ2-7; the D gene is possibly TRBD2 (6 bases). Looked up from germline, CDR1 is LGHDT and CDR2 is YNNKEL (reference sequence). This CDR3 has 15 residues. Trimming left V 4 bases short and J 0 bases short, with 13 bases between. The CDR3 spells CASSPTGTYSYEQYF. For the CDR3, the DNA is TGTGCCAGCAGCCCTACCGGGACTTACTCCTACGAGCAGTACTTC.

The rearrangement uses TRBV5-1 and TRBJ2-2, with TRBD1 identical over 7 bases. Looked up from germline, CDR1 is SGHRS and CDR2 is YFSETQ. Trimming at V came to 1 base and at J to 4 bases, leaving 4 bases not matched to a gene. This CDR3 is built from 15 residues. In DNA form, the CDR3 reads TGCGCCAGCAGCTTGTACAGGGGTGGCACCGGGGAGCTGTTTTTT. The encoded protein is CASSLYRGGTGELFF.

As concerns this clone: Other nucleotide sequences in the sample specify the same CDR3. The CDR3: CASSLAGGTGELFF. DNA for the CDR3: TGTGCCAGCAGCTTAGCTGGGGGGACCGGGGAGCTGTTTTTT. V and J are TRBV7-9 and TRBJ2-2, with D possibly TRBD2 on 6 matching bases. Trimming took off 0 bases at V and 5 bases at J, with 7 bases between the two ends. This CDR3 region has 14 residues. Germline V gene data show CDR1 as SEHNR and CDR2 as FQNEAQ (reference sequence). Looking up the rest from reference TRBV7-9 and TRBJ2-2 gives the full variable domain: DTGVSQNPRHKITKRGQNVTFRCDPISEHNRLYWYRQTLGQGPEFLTYFQNEAQLEKSRLLSDRFSAERPKGSFSTLEIQRTEQGDSAMYLCASSLAGGTGELFFGEGSRLTVL.

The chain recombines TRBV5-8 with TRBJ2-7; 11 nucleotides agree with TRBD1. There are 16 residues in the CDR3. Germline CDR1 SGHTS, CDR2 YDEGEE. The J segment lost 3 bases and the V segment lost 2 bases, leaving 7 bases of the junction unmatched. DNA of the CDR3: TGTGCCAGCAGCTTAGGACAGGGGGCATTCTACTACGAGCAGTACTTC. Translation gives CASSLGQGAFYYEQYF.

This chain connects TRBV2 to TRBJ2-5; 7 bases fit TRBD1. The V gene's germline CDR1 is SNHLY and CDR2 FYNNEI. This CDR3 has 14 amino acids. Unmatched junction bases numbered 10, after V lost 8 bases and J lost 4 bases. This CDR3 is CASGYTGVRETQYF. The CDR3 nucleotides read TGTGCCAGCGGGTACACAGGGGTCAGAGAGACCCAGTACTTC.